What follows describes a single T cell receptor (beta chain). As handled by the study authors: Quantification of nucleated cells was approximated via reference gene primer amplification. Clones were sequenced by immunoSEQ multiplex PCR, and TCRdb holds only the in-frame ones, with some missing. From that table come the V and J calls and clone size; the DNA was used to work out D and trimming. Of about 210,000 clones in the sample, approximately 91% were seen once. This sample is drawn from a study of blood T cell repertoires in COVID-19. Across the whole study: Specimens from acute and convalescent COVID-19 originated in the United States, Italy and Spain.

The CDR3 consists of 15 residues. CDR1 SGDLS and CDR2 YYNGEE come from the germline V gene. Trimming cost V 3 bases and J 4 bases; bases outside gene matches: 10. The chain joins TRBV9 to TRBJ2-7, with 7 positions matching TRBD1. The sample was peripheral blood. The clonotype was recovered from a man aged 35 to 55 with acute or convalescent COVID-19. In nucleotides, the CDR3 is TGTGCCAGCAGCGCGAAGGACAGGCCGGCTTACGAGCAGTACTTC. This encodes CASSAKDRPAYEQYF. Complete variable domain (other parts from reference TRBV9 and TRBJ2-7): DSGVTQTPKHLITATGQRVTLRCSPRSGDLSVYWYQQSLDQGLQFLIQYYNGEERAKGNILERFSAQQFPDLHSELNLSSLELGDSALYFCASSAKDRPAYEQYFGPGTRLTVT.